The next 22 T cell receptor beta chains were all read from a single sample in a study of blood T cell repertoires in COVID-19. This table comes from immunoSEQ multiplex PCR, and its TCRdb copy is limited to in-frame clones, with some not included. The sample gives roughly 130,000 clones, 80% to 85% of which show up once; around 9.5% is in the top ten. The source material was peripheral blood. All receptors come from a man aged 25-45 years with COVID-19, enrolled during active disease.

This CDR3 reads CASSYIASRGYNEQFF. The CDR3 DNA sequence: TGTGCCAGCAGTTACATTGCGAGCAGGGGGTACAATGAGCAGTTCTTC. This chain links TRBV6-2 or TRBV6-3 with TRBJ2-1, with 7 bases matching TRBD1. CDR1 and CDR2 (germline): MNHEY, SVGEGT. The CDR3 contains 16 residues. V gave up 2 bases and J gave up 4 bases; unmatched junction bases: 8.

This clone showed up just once. The chain recombines TRBV9 with TRBJ2-5, with D uncertain. Germline lookup yields CDR1 SGDLS and CDR2 YYNGEE. V lost 4 bases to trimming and J lost 5 bases, with 12 bases between them. The CDR3 runs to 13 residues. The CDR3 bases are TGTGCCAGCAGCAGAACAGTTTGGGAGACCCAGTACTTC. Residues: CASSRTVWETQYF.

The genes are TRBV30 and TRBJ2-7; TRBD1 aligns across 7 bases. CDR1 GTSNPN and CDR2 SVGIG come from the germline V gene (reference sequence). This CDR3 is 14 amino acids long. Trimming at V came to 3 bases and at J to 4 bases, leaving 9 bases not matched to a gene. CDR3: CAWSGHRGSYEQYF. The CDR3 nucleotides read TGTGCCTGGAGCGGCCACAGGGGCAGTTACGAGCAGTACTTC.

The chain couples TRBV4-1 to TRBJ1-1; the match to TRBD1 covers 7 bases. This CDR3 has 16 residues. Germline assignment: CDR1 MGHRA and CDR2 YSYEKL. V was pared by 5 bases and J by 1 base, with 10 bases of the junction left unmatched. The CDR3 here is CASSKTGRQQNTEAFF. CDR3 bases: TGCGCCAGCAGCAAGACAGGGCGCCAGCAGAACACTGAAGCTTTCTTT.

This clone occurred once. The gene calls are TRBV6-4 and TRBJ2-3; 9 nucleotides match TRBD2. The CDR3 has 17 amino acids. Germline V CDR1 and CDR2: MRHNA, SNTAGT. J was trimmed by 7 bases and V by 0 bases; bases with no gene match: 11. CDR3 sequence reads: CASSDSMLAGAPNTQYF. The DNA for the CDR3 is TGTGCCAGCAGTGACTCGATGTTAGCGGGGGCTCCAAATACGCAGTATTTT.

The chain couples TRBV27 to TRBJ1-2, with 7 positions matching TRBD1. Germline V gene data show CDR1 as MNHEY and CDR2 as SMNVEV (reference sequence). CDR3 length: 16 residues. With 0 bases clipped from V and 6 bases from J, the junction kept 10 bases outside the gene matches. DNA for the CDR3: TGTGCCAGCAGTTTATCTGCAGGGGCAGGGGGTGATGGCTACACCTTC. This gives the protein CASSLSAGAGGDGYTF.

This sequence joins TRBV27 and TRBJ2-7; D is perhaps TRBD2 (6 bases). V dropped 0 bases and J dropped 6 bases, with 15 bases sitting between them. Germline V gene data show CDR1 as MNHEY and CDR2 as SMNVEV (reference sequence). The CDR3 loop spans 15 amino acids. The CDR3 bases are TGTGCCAGCAGTTTATCGCGGGGACGGGAATCCGAGCAGTACTTC. This sequence encodes CASSLSRGRESEQYF.

The rearrangement uses TRBV18 and TRBJ2-2; perhaps TRBD1 as D (5 bases). Germline CDR1 KGHSH, CDR2 LQKENI. V was pared by 5 bases and J by 3 bases, with 7 bases between. This CDR3 region has 13 residues. The CDR3 DNA is TGTGCCAGCTCAGACAGACACACCGGGGAGCTGTTTTTT. It encodes CASSDRHTGELFF.

The chain couples TRBV30 to TRBJ1-4, with D possibly matching TRBD1 (6 bases). The CDR3 runs to 13 residues. Germline values: CDR1 GTSNPN, CDR2 SVGIG (reference sequence). V was shortened by 3 bases and J by 8 bases, with 13 bases between the two germline ends. The CDR3 coding sequence is TGTGCCTGGAGCGTACAGGGTGGGGAAAAACTGTTTTTT. Residues: CAWSVQGGEKLFF.

This clone appeared a single time. V usage is TRBV4-2 and J usage is TRBJ2-6; 7 bases match TRBD1. The ends lost 3 bases at V and 4 bases at J; junction bases unmatched: 3. The CDR3 is 15 residues long. Germline-derived CDR1 and CDR2 are LGHNA and YNFKEQ. CDR3 protein: CASSHTGAGANVLTF. In DNA form, the CDR3 reads TGTGCCAGCAGCCACACAGGGGCCGGGGCCAACGTCCTGACTTTC.

V and J are TRBV9 and TRBJ2-5; no reliable D call. Germline CDR1 is SGDLS and CDR2 is YYNGEE. Trimming took 2 bases from V and 1 from J, leaving 12 bases between them. This CDR3 contains 15 residues. The CDR3 region has the DNA TGTGCCAGCAGCGTTGCTTACAGCCGCCAAGAGACCCAGTACTTC. It specifies CASSVAYSRQETQYF.

This clone was detected only once. V and J are TRBV6-5 and TRBJ2-3; 14 nucleotides agree with TRBD2. The CDR3 consists of 15 residues. V gave up 7 bases and J gave up 6 bases; unmatched junction bases: 6. Germline V gives CDR1 MNHEY, CDR2 SVGAGI. CDR3 residues: CASILTSGRVDTQYF. CDR3 sequence (DNA): TGTGCCAGCATCCTGACTAGCGGGAGGGTCGATACGCAGTATTTT.

J is TRBJ2-3 and V is TRBV9; TRBD2 agrees at 12 bases. The CDR3 contains 15 residues. The junction had 4 bases not matched to a gene; V was cut back by 5 bases and J by 3 bases. Germline lookup yields CDR1 SGDLS and CDR2 YYNGEE. DNA for the CDR3: TGTGCCAGCAGTGACGGACTAGCGGGAACAGATACGCAGTATTTT. Amino acids: CASSDGLAGTDTQYF.

V is TRBV6-1 and J is TRBJ1-4; possible D gene TRBD1, 6 bases. The germline gives CDR1 MNHNS, CDR2 SASEGT. The CDR3 runs to 14 residues. Trimming removed 0 bases at V and 8 bases at J, with 10 bases between. The CDR3 is CASSEAFQGEKLFF. CDR3 bases: TGTGCCAGCAGTGAAGCCTTCCAGGGGGAAAAACTGTTTTTT.

The CDR3 bases are TGTGCCAGCAGTTTCAGGACTAGCGGGACAGATACGCAGTATTTT. Translating it yields CASSFRTSGTDTQYF. V and J are TRBV27 and TRBJ2-3; TRBD2 matches at 11 bases. Per the germline V gene, CDR1 is MNHEY and CDR2 is SMNVEV (reference sequence). The CDR3 has 15 residues. V shed 3 bases and J 3 bases; nucleotides not matched to a gene: 2.

This chain uses TRBV19 with TRBJ2-7; 8 bases map to TRBD1. The CDR3 contains 18 residues. The junction had 15 bases not matched to a gene; V was cut back by 3 bases and J by 2 bases. In germline, CDR1 is LNHDA, CDR2 SQIVND (reference sequence). CDR3 nucleotides: TGTGCCAGTAGTATTATGGCATCTCGGACAGGGCTACCCTACGAGCAGTACTTC. Protein product: CASSIMASRTGLPYEQYF.

This rearrangement joins TRBV10-3 to TRBJ2-7; weak D call: TRBD2 (5 bases). Germline V gene sequence: CDR1 ENHRY, CDR2 SYGVKD. Trimming took 10 bases from V and 3 from J, leaving 22 bases between them. The CDR3 loop spans 15 amino acids. The CDR3 reads CATAGRPHEGYEQYF. Written as DNA, the CDR3 is TGTGCCACCGCCGGGCGTCCACATGAGGGCTACGAGCAGTACTTC.

This chain connects TRBV9 to TRBJ2-2; the D gene is possibly TRBD2 (6 bases). V was clipped by 0 bases and J by 6 bases, with 9 bases between them. Germline assignment: CDR1 SGDLS and CDR2 YYNGEE. This CDR3 is built from 14 residues. This chain's CDR3 is CASSVGPGAGELFF. In nucleotides, the CDR3 is TGTGCCAGCAGCGTAGGACCGGGGGCCGGGGAGCTGTTTTTT.

V is TRBV3-1 (or the pseudogene TRBV3-2) and J is TRBJ2-1; TRBD2 is a possible D gene (5 bases). Trimming shortened V by 1 base and J by 6 bases, and 10 bases separated the two germline ends. In germline, CDR1 is LGHDT, CDR2 YNNKEL (reference sequence). The CDR3 is 14 residues long. The CDR3 spells CASSQGGFSNEQFF. The CDR3 nucleotides are TGTGCCAGCAGCCAAGGAGGGTTCTCCAATGAGCAGTTCTTC.

The chain has TRBV28 and TRBJ2-5, with TRBD1 identical over 10 bases. The V gene end was trimmed by 7 bases and the J gene end by 4 bases; junction bases not matched to a gene: 12. Germline assignment: CDR1 MDHEN and CDR2 SYDVKM. This CDR3 comprises 16 residues. CDR3 loop: CASNTLGGQGRETQYF. The CDR3 nucleotides read TGTGCCAGCAACACTTTAGGGGGACAGGGGCGAGAGACCCAGTACTTC.

This chain uses TRBV2 with TRBJ1-2; D is ambiguous. The CDR3 consists of 14 residues. Trimming took off 7 bases at V and 0 bases at J, with 12 bases between the two ends. Germline V gene data show CDR1 as SNHLY and CDR2 as FYNNEI. CDR3 protein: CASMNRESNYGYTF. The CDR3 DNA is TGTGCCAGCATGAACCGTGAGTCTAACTATGGCTACACCTTC.

V usage is TRBV19 and J usage is TRBJ1-1; 9 bases match TRBD1. This CDR3 has 17 residues. The germline gives CDR1 LNHDA, CDR2 SQIVND (reference sequence). The V gene end was trimmed by 1 base and the J gene end by 2 bases; junction bases not matched to a gene: 8. The chain's CDR3 is CASSIVWGTGINTEAFF. The CDR3 DNA is TGTGCCAGTAGTATAGTATGGGGGACAGGGATTAACACTGAAGCTTTCTTT. Drawing the rest from reference TRBV19 and TRBJ1-1, the complete variable domain is DGGITQSPKYLFRKEGQNVTLSCEQNLNHDAMYWYRQDPGQGLRLIYYSQIVNDFQKGDIAEGYSVSREKKESFPLTVTSAQKNPTAFYLCASSIVWGTGINTEAFFGQGTRLTVV.